This T cell receptor (beta chain) was recorded in a study of Graves' ophthalmopathy and Graves' hyperthyroidism. Study-level points and caveats: For predicting ophthalmopathy progression, the model had roughly 70% sensitivity and nearly 75% specificity.

In its sample, this clonotype was seen many times. Its antigen is unidentified. Trimming removed 5 bases from V and 2 bases from J; junction bases left unmatched: 15. This CDR3 is 17 amino acids long. Germline V CDR1 and CDR2: SGHAT, FQDESV (reference sequence). Transcripts of RNA were the source for amplifying TCR beta CDR3 regions. An initial RT-PCR round employing HTBI primers preceded a second-round multiplex PCR. TCRdb analysed the multiplex PCR reads with MiXCR anew, one entry per CDR3 protein. The sample comprises about 500,000 distinct CDR3 sequences, around 15% of which are singletons, and roughly 9.8% rests with the top ten.

Sequenced sample: blood. V gene TRBV11-1 combines with J gene TRBJ2-7; 7 bases agree with TRBD2. The TCR was taken from a woman in her twenties or thirties with Graves' ophthalmopathy. The CDR3: CASSPSGPGGRAYEQYF. The CDR3 bases are TGTGCCAGCAGCCCAAGTGGGCCGGGGGGAAGGGCCTACGAGCAGTACTTC.